Sequencing of this TCR beta chain was carried out in a study of identical twins. Remarks on this clonotype: As yet, its antigen is unknown.

A template switching step contributed a universal primer site, while unique molecular identifiers were present in the cDNA. TCRdb redid the calling of the 5' RACE reads with MiXCR, one entry per CDR3 protein. This sample has a few hundred thousand distinct CDR3 sequences, with roughly a tenth found just once. Healthy Caucasians, and only they, were the donors. Germline CDR1 is LGHDT and CDR2 is YNNKEL (reference sequence). The CDR3 has 16 amino acids. With V trimmed by 4 bases and J by 7 bases, 9 bases remained unmatched. Study outcomes and limitations: Twins shared out-of-frame alpha sequences with excess low generation probability. Within cord blood, abundant beta clonotypes carried fewer insertions, but memory repertoires showed no such trend.

This chain joins TRBV3-1 and TRBJ2-3; TRBD2 matches 12 bases. This TCR was recovered from a man aged 50-60 years in good health. Sequenced: memory T cells sorted from blood. This CDR3 is CASSPQASGGDYTQYF. The DNA of the CDR3 is TGTGCCAGCAGCCCCCAGGCTAGCGGGGGGGATTATACGCAGTATTTT.